The present TCR beta chain was sequenced within a study of blood T cell repertoires in COVID-19. V was shortened by 5 bases and J by 5 bases, with 12 bases between the two germline ends. This CDR3 comprises 13 residues. Profiled with immunoSEQ multiplex PCR; TCRdb holds only in-frame clones, not every one. The sample has a few hundred thousand clones, 86% seen once; the top ten hold 3.5% to 5.5%. Participants were aged about 18 to 90 years, lived in 25 or so US areas, and enrolled virtually. The sample was PBMCs or T cells enriched from blood (not recorded which). This receptor was obtained from a woman between 25 and 40 years old who had been exposed to COVID-19. The chain has TRBV12-3 or TRBV12-4 and TRBJ1-2; D is perhaps TRBD1 (6 bases). This CDR3 reads CASSPDRSYGYTF. For the CDR3, the DNA is TGTGCCAGCAGTCCTGACAGGTCTTATGGCTACACCTTC.